A single sample is the source of the 25 T cell receptor beta chains below, sequenced in a study of blood T cells in healthy people across ages. The use of a sample-barcoded 5' primer and a J-beta primer mix characterized a second PCR of roughly 7 to 11 cycles. TCRdb reprocessed the 5' RACE reads via MiXCR and lists one record per CDR3 protein. The table includes approximately 1.5 million distinct CDR3 sequences, approximately 32% detected once. Material: blood. The origin of the receptors is a woman aged 25 to 45 in good health.

V gene TRBV20-1 combines with J gene TRBJ1-2, with D tentatively TRBD1 (5 bases). Germline V gene data show CDR1 as DFQATT and CDR2 as SNEGSKA (reference sequence). V was cut by 5 bases and J by 5 bases, with 18 bases left in between. The length of the CDR3 is 14 residues. The CDR3 spells CSAPYRSNYYGYTF. In DNA, the CDR3 is TGCAGTGCTCCTTACAGGAGTAACTATTATGGCTACACCTTC.

This clonotype occurred many times. The chain uses TRBV29-1 and TRBJ2-1; D gene unclear. This CDR3 contains 12 residues. Germline V gene lookup returns CDR1 SQVTM and CDR2 ANQGSEA. The V and J ends lost 2 bases and 2 bases respectively, with 4 bases between them. CDR3 sequence (DNA): TGCAGCGTTGAATTGACCTACAATGAGCAGTTCTTC. Translation gives CSVELTYNEQFF.

The chain uses TRBV6-6 and TRBJ1-1; weak D call: TRBD1 (6 bases). V gave up 6 bases and J gave up 11 bases, with 10 bases separating them. This CDR3 has 10 residues. From germline, CDR1 is MNHNY and CDR2 SVGAGI (reference sequence). As DNA, the CDR3 is TGTGCCAGCAGGGACAGTGACGCTTTCTTT. Translating it yields CASRDSDAFF.

The chain employs TRBV20-1 and TRBJ2-5; 8 nucleotides agree with TRBD2. Losses at the gene ends were 6 bases for V and 1 base for J; bases not matched to a gene: 4. The CDR3 contains 13 residues. CDR1 is DFQATT and CDR2 is SNEGSKA in the germline V gene (reference sequence). The CDR3 region has the DNA TGCAGTGCCCGGACTAGCAGCCAAGAGACCCAGTACTTC. As protein: CSARTSSQETQYF.

V usage is TRBV6-2 or TRBV6-3 and J usage is TRBJ2-3, with D tentatively TRBD2 (6 bases). Germline V gene data show CDR1 as MNHEY and CDR2 as SVGEGT. The V and J ends lost 2 bases and 5 bases respectively, with 20 bases between them. This CDR3 region has 17 residues. CDR3 region: CASSYGWGTSRGDTQYF. For the CDR3, the DNA is TGTGCCAGCAGTTACGGTTGGGGCACTAGCAGAGGAGATACGCAGTATTTT.

This clonotype was recorded a few times. The chain combines TRBV10-3 with TRBJ2-1; D might be TRBD1 (5 bases). The CDR3 spans 15 residues. The germline gives CDR1 ENHRY, CDR2 SYGVKD. Between the trimmed V and J ends, which lost 0 bases and 5 bases, there was a span of 11 bases. The CDR3 coding sequence is TGTGCCATCAGTGAGTCGTTGATCAGGGACAATGAGCAGTTCTTC. Translating it yields CAISESLIRDNEQFF.

The V gene is TRBV28, the J gene TRBJ2-2; 9 bases fit TRBD1. CDR3 length: 16 amino acids. Germline V CDR1 and CDR2: MDHEN, SYDVKM. Trimming cost V 6 bases and J 5 bases; bases outside gene matches: 10. CDR3 sequence (DNA): TGTGCCAGCAGAGAAGCCGGGACAGGGAAAACCGGGGAGCTGTTTTTT. Its translation: CASREAGTGKTGELFF.

The chain uses TRBV10-3 and TRBJ2-3; D not certain. This CDR3 contains 14 residues. Trimming left V 1 base short and J 3 bases short, with 8 bases between. CDR1 and CDR2 (germline): ENHRY, SYGVKD. The CDR3 DNA follows: TGTGCCATCAGTGAGTATAGGGCAACAGATACGCAGTATTTT. Translation: CAISEYRATDTQYF.

This clonotype showed up just a few times. The V and J genes are TRBV7-9 and TRBJ2-1; D not certain. V was shortened by 5 bases and J by 4 bases, with 21 bases between the two germline ends. The CDR3 is 17 residues long. The V gene's germline CDR1 is SEHNR and CDR2 FQNEAQ (reference sequence). DNA for the CDR3: TGTGCCAGCAGCCTTGCCCGTATCCCAGGCCCTTACAATGAGCAGTTCTTC. This encodes CASSLARIPGPYNEQFF.

This clonotype was seen many times. This chain joins TRBV11-2 and TRBJ1-2, with a tentative D call TRBD1 (5 bases). The ends were cut back, 5 bases at V and 8 bases at J, with 18 bases in the middle. This CDR3 has 14 residues. Per germline, CDR1 SGHAT and CDR2 FQNNGV. The CDR3 nucleotides are TGTGCCAGCAGCCCATCCTGGACATTAGGGGGCTACACCTTC. Translation gives CASSPSWTLGGYTF.

V usage is TRBV27 and J usage is TRBJ2-7; perhaps D is TRBD1 or TRBD2 (5 bases each). The J call is uncertain, as TRBJ2-5 better fits the DNA end. Germline CDR1 MNHEY, CDR2 SMNVEV (reference sequence). The CDR3 length is 14 residues. CDR3 sequence reads: CASGSRGFRATQYF. The CDR3 nucleotides are TGTGCCAGCGGTTCCCGGGGCTTCCGGGCGACCCAGTACTTC.

The chain couples TRBV20-1 to TRBJ2-7; D not resolved. CDR1 and CDR2 (germline): DFQATT, SNEGSKA (reference sequence). V was cut by 5 bases and J by 5 bases, with 13 bases left in between. There are 12 residues in the CDR3. Here the CDR3 reads CSACDRFDEQYF. The CDR3 nucleotides are TGCAGTGCTTGCGACCGGTTCGACGAGCAGTACTTC.

This clonotype was found many times. This chain links TRBV10-3 with TRBJ1-2; D uncertain. The CDR3 consists of 12 residues. With 8 bases removed from V and 8 bases from J, the gap between germline ends came to 15 bases. Germline V CDR1 and CDR2: ENHRY, SYGVKD. The CDR3, as DNA: TGTGCCATCCGGACTATCTATGAGGGCTACACCTTC. Its translation: CAIRTIYEGYTF.

J is TRBJ2-3 and V is TRBV9; 8 nucleotides line up with TRBD2. Germline lookup yields CDR1 SGDLS and CDR2 YYNGEE. The CDR3 extends over 15 amino acids. With 4 bases clipped from V and 2 bases from J, the junction kept 6 bases outside the gene matches. The DNA for the CDR3 is TGTGCCAGCAGCTTAGCGGGATCAATCACAGATACGCAGTATTTT. This encodes CASSLAGSITDTQYF. The variable domain in full, with the rest retrieved from reference TRBV9 and TRBJ2-3, is DSGVTQTPKHLITATGQRVTLRCSPRSGDLSVYWYQQSLDQGLQFLIQYYNGEERAKGNILERFSAQQFPDLHSELNLSSLELGDSALYFCASSLAGSITDTQYFGPGTRLTVL.

The genes are TRBV7-9 and TRBJ1-3, with D uncertain. CDR1 is SEHNR, CDR2 FQNEAQ, per germline (reference sequence). CDR3 length: 12 residues. Trimming took off 1 base at V and 11 bases at J, with 9 bases between the two ends. CDR3: CASSLDIQAIYF. CDR3 DNA sequence: TGTGCCAGCAGCTTAGACATTCAAGCCATATATTTT.

The J gene is TRBJ1-4, the V gene TRBV9; D is unresolved. Trimming shortened V by 4 bases and J by 7 bases, and 17 bases separated the two germline ends. Per germline, CDR1 SGDLS and CDR2 YYNGEE. The CDR3 length is 15 residues. The DNA of the CDR3 is TGTGCCAGCAGCCCCCGGGCCCTCAGGAGTGAAAAACTGTTTTTT. Translating it yields CASSPRALRSEKLFF.

Notes on this clonotype: Mismatch with germline at one junction end may stem from a read error. The J gene is TRBJ2-3, the V gene TRBV5-1; 7 positions match TRBD2. The CDR3 loop spans 15 amino acids. Germline V gene data show CDR1 as SGHRS and CDR2 as YFSETQ. The CDR3 here is CASGFSGGGTDTQYF. As DNA, the CDR3 is TGCGCCAGCGGCTTCAGTGGGGGGGGCACAGATACGCAGTATTTT.

V and J are TRBV3-1 and TRBJ2-1, with D unresolved. CDR3 length equals 13 residues. The V gene's germline CDR1 is LGHDT and CDR2 YNNKEL (reference sequence). V dropped 0 bases and J dropped 15 bases, with 15 bases sitting between them. The CDR3 spells CASSQESAHTTFF. Here the CDR3 DNA reads TGTGCCAGCAGCCAAGAATCGGCCCACACTACGTTCTTC.

This sequence joins TRBV5-1 and TRBJ2-1, with D possibly being TRBD1 or TRBD2 (6 bases each). V dropped 7 bases and J dropped 8 bases, with 16 bases sitting between them. Germline CDR1 reads SGHRS; CDR2 reads YFSETQ. The CDR3 sequence is 13 residues long. CDR3 sequence reads: CASAERRGDEQFF. The CDR3 nucleotides read TGCGCCAGCGCGGAGCGGAGGGGGGATGAGCAGTTCTTC.

The gene calls are TRBV6-5 and TRBJ1-2, with TRBD1 matching over 7 bases. Per the germline V gene, CDR1 is MNHEY and CDR2 is SVGAGI. J gave up 0 bases and V 5 bases, and 9 bases lay outside the gene matches. CDR3 length equals 16 residues. DNA for the CDR3: TGTGCCAGCAGTCGCCCCAGGGGGACTTCTAACTATGGCTACACCTTC. The encoded protein is CASSRPRGTSNYGYTF.

To note about this clonotype: A much larger clone differs by one base, so this may be a read error. The V call is TRBV20-1, the J call TRBJ2-1; 7 nucleotides align to TRBD2. The CDR3 sequence is 13 residues long. In germline, CDR1 is DFQATT, CDR2 SNEGSKA (reference sequence). The V gene end was trimmed by 8 bases and the J gene end by 0 bases; junction bases not matched to a gene: 4. The CDR3 nucleotides are TGCAGTTCAGGACTAGTCTCCTACAATGAGCAGTTCTTC. This codes for CSSGLVSYNEQFF.

This chain connects TRBV21-1 to TRBJ2-7; TRBD2 is the table's D call and was not checked against the DNA. TRBV21-1 is reported as a pseudogene. This CDR3 comprises 22 residues. The CDR3, as DNA: TGTGCCAGCAGCAAAGTCCAAGGGGGGGACAAGGCGGAGGAACCGGAAACCTACGAGCAGTACTTC. This codes for CASSKVQGGDKAEEPETYEQYF.

The J gene is TRBJ1-1, the V gene TRBV3-1; D is undetermined. Trimming removed 1 base at V and 1 base at J, with 7 bases between. This CDR3 region has 14 residues. Germline V gene data show CDR1 as LGHDT and CDR2 as YNNKEL (reference sequence). This chain's CDR3 is CASSQVRQNTEAFF. CDR3 DNA: TGTGCCAGCAGCCAAGTGCGCCAGAACACTGAAGCTTTCTTT. The full variable domain, completed using reference TRBV3-1 and TRBJ1-1, is DTAVSQTPKYLVTQMGNDKSIKCEQNLGHDTMYWYKQDSKKFLKIMFSYNNKELIINETVPNRFSPKSPDKAHLNLHINSLELGDSAVYFCASSQVRQNTEAFFGQGTRLTVV.

The CDR3 DNA reads TGCGCCAGCAGCACCGGGACTAGCGGGAGAACAGATACGCAGTATTTT. This sequence encodes CASSTGTSGRTDTQYF. This chain uses TRBV5-1 with TRBJ2-3, with 14 nucleotides matching TRBD2. The CDR3 is made up of 16 amino acids. Trimming took 4 bases from V and 3 from J; bases not matched to a gene: 4. Germline CDR1 SGHRS, CDR2 YFSETQ.

V usage is TRBV28 and J usage is TRBJ2-5; 9 nucleotides match TRBD2. The J call may be mistaken, given a closer DNA end match to TRBJ2-7. CDR1 is MDHEN, CDR2 SYDVKM, per germline. CDR3 size: 14 residues. The CDR3 DNA reads TGTGCCAGCACCCTTCCTAGCGGGAACTACGAGCAGTACTTC. Protein product: CASTLPSGNYEQYF.